The following is a T cell receptor (beta chain) sequence with its context. This CDR3 contains 16 residues. V was cut by 7 bases and J by 2 bases, with 18 bases left in between. Per the germline V gene, CDR1 is MDHEN and CDR2 is SYDVKM. This specimen belongs to a study of blood T cell repertoires in COVID-19. Produced via immunoSEQ multiplex PCR; TCRdb's table is partial and in-frame only. The sample consists of a few hundred thousand clones, 85% of them appearing once. The J gene is TRBJ2-1, the V gene TRBV28, with a weak D call TRBD1 (6 bases). The sequence came from a woman aged 18-29 years with acute or convalescent COVID-19. The sample comprised peripheral blood. The CDR3 DNA follows: TGTGCCAGCACAACCCTAGGGGACAAGACCTACAATGAGCAGTTCTTC. It is translated as CASTTLGDKTYNEQFF.